A selection of T cell receptor beta chains follows, all from one sample in a study of cytomegalovirus exposure and HLA in healthy donors. Here immunoSEQ multiplex PCR was the method, and the copy in TCRdb shows in-frame clones only, minus some. The sample has 200,000 to 250,000 clones, more than 75% seen once. Sequencing was done on a sample of PBMCs. These receptors all come from a woman aged 18-35 years in good health and CMV-seropositive. Each CDR3 is given with its conserved first and last residue. D genes are given only for firm matches. Clone size appears in some rows only: once, few, many, or a class for an expanded clone.

CDR3 length	V gene	D gene	clone size	J gene	CDR3 DNA	CDR3 protein
14	TRBV10-3	.	.	TRBJ2-7	TGTGCCATCATCAGGGCAGTTCATCCCTACGAGCAGTACTTC	CAIIRAVHPYEQYF
13	TRBV7-7	.	.	TRBJ1-1	TGTGCCAGCAGCTTGGCAGGGGACACTGAAGCTTTCTTT	CASSLAGDTEAFF
14	TRBV5-1	TRBD1	.	TRBJ2-7	TGCGCCAGCAGCTTAGGGACAGGGAACTACGAGCAGTACTTC	CASSLGTGNYEQYF
14	TRBV30	TRBD1	.	TRBJ1-1	TGTGCCTGGAGCGAGGGGGCAAGGATCACTGAAGCTTTCTTT	CAWSEGARITEAFF
14	TRBV11-2	.	.	TRBJ2-7	TGTGCCAGCAGCTTAGACAGGCTAAATTACGAGCAGTACTTC	CASSLDRLNYEQYF
15	TRBV19	.	.	TRBJ2-1	TGTGCCAGTAGTATAACTGCAGGCTTATACAATGAGCAGTTCTTC	CASSITAGLYNEQFF
16	TRBV2	TRBD2	.	TRBJ2-1	TGTGCCAGCAGTGAGCCACTAGCGGGACTATACAATGAGCAGTTCTTC	CASSEPLAGLYNEQFF
14	TRBV9	.	once	TRBJ2-7	TGTGCCAGCAGCGTGGCGGACAGCACCTACGAGCAGTACTTC	CASSVADSTYEQYF
15	TRBV28	TRBD1	once	TRBJ1-5	TGTGCCAGCAGTAGGCCCGGGACAGACAATCAGCCCCAGCATTTT	CASSRPGTDNQPQHF
15	TRBV2	.	once	TRBJ1-5	TGTGCCAGTAAATGGTCGGAGGAGAGCAATCAGCCCCAGCATTTT	CASKWSEESNQPQHF
15	TRBV6-6	TRBD2	.	TRBJ2-3	TGTGCCAGCAGTTACGCGGGAGGGCGTACAGATACGCAGTATTTT	CASSYAGGRTDTQYF
14	TRBV4-1	.	once	TRBJ1-1	TGCGCCAGCAGCCAAGCATCCGGGAGCCCTGAAGCTTTCTTT	CASSQASGSPEAFF
15	TRBV4-1	.	.	TRBJ1-1	TGCGCCAGCAGCCAAATGTGGGGACAGAACACTGAAGCTTTCTTT	CASSQMWGQNTEAFF
16	TRBV27	TRBD1	.	TRBJ2-3	TGTGCCAGCAGCCCAGCAAGGACAGGAGGCACAGATACGCAGTATTTT	CASSPARTGGTDTQYF
15	TRBV9	.	.	TRBJ2-7	TGTGCCAGCAGCGTAGACGATCGGGGCTCCTACGAGCAGTACTTC	CASSVDDRGSYEQYF
16	TRBV11-2	.	.	TRBJ2-7	TGTGCCAGCAGCTTAGCCTCGACAGCTGGAAGCGACGAGCAGTACTTC	CASSLASTAGSDEQYF
16	TRBV27	.	few	TRBJ1-3	TGTGCCAGCAGTTCCCGACGGGGGAGCTCTGGAAACACCATATATTTT	CASSSRRGSSGNTIYF
17	TRBV7-8	TRBD1	.	TRBJ2-3	TGTGCCAGCAGCTTAGCGGCAGGGGGTGCGGTGGTGGATACGCAGTATTTT	CASSLAAGGAVVDTQYF
12	TRBV28	.	.	TRBJ1-2	TGTGCCAGCAGCATATACAGGGACGGCTACACCTTC	CASSIYRDGYTF
16	TRBV11-2	.	.	TRBJ2-6	TGTGCCAGCAGCCCTAGGGGTTTCTCTGGGGCCAACGTCCTGACTTTC	CASSPRGFSGANVLTF
14	TRBV18	TRBD1	many	TRBJ1-2	TGTGCCAGCTCACCAGACAGGGAGCCCTATGGCTACACCTTC	CASSPDREPYGYTF
17	TRBV30	TRBD1	once	TRBJ2-4	TGTGCCTGGAGTGTGGGGCAGGGGGCTTTGAAAAGGAACATTCAGTACTTC	CAWSVGQGALKRNIQYF
15	TRBV7-9	TRBD2	.	TRBJ2-3	TGTGCCAGCAGCTCCTCTAGCGGGACAACAGATACGCAGTATTTT	CASSSSSGTTDTQYF
13	TRBV5-1	TRBD1	.	TRBJ1-1	TGCGCCAGCAGCTTGCAGGGGGACACTGAAGCTTTCTTT	CASSLQGDTEAFF
17	TRBV4-2	TRBD1	.	TRBJ1-3	TGTGCCAGCAGCCTAAGCTTAACAGGGGCTGCCGGAAACACCATATATTTT	CASSLSLTGAAGNTIYF
13	TRBV29-1	.	.	TRBJ2-2	TGCAGCGGGGGGGAGACAGACACCGGGGAGCTGTTTTTT	CSGGETDTGELFF
14	TRBV29-1	TRBD2	.	TRBJ2-7	TGCAGCGTTGGCAGGGCTAGCGGGGCCTACGAGCAGTACTTC	CSVGRASGAYEQYF
11	TRBV2	.	few	TRBJ1-1	TGTGCCAGCAGGGTGTCAGAAGAAGCTTTCTTT	CASRVSEEAFF
14	TRBV4-2	.	.	TRBJ2-7	TGTGCCAGCAGCCCCAGGACAGCCTCCTACGAGCAGTACTTC	CASSPRTASYEQYF
15	TRBV4-1	TRBD1	.	TRBJ1-1	TGCGCCAGCAGCCAACCGGGACAGCTGAACACTGAAGCTTTCTTT	CASSQPGQLNTEAFF
15	TRBV2	TRBD1	.	TRBJ2-1	TGTGCCAGCAGGGATGACAGGGCCACCTACAATGAGCAGTTCTTC	CASRDDRATYNEQFF
15	TRBV12-5	TRBD2	.	TRBJ2-1	TGTGCTAGTGGTTTCTTTATAGCGGGGGATAATGAGCAGTTCTTC	CASGFFIAGDNEQFF
16	TRBV7-8	TRBD2	.	TRBJ2-2	TGTGCCAGCAGCTCGTTAGCGGGAAAGAACACCGGGGAGCTGTTTTTT	CASSSLAGKNTGELFF
14	TRBV5-5	TRBD2	.	TRBJ2-1	TGTGCCAGCAGCCTCGGGGCGGGAGATGATGAGCAGTTCTTC	CASSLGAGDDEQFF
14	TRBV19	.	.	TRBJ1-1	TGTGCCAGTAGTATCTCAGGGTTGAACACTGAAGCTTTCTTT	CASSISGLNTEAFF
18	TRBV5-1	TRBD2	.	TRBJ2-3	TGCGCCAGCAGCACCCCATTAGCGGGATCCTCTAGCACAGATACGCAGTATTTT	CASSTPLAGSSSTDTQYF
16	TRBV10-1	TRBD2	.	TRBJ2-7	TGCGCCAGCAGCGATCTTACTAGCGAGAGCTCCTACGAGCAGTACTTC	CASSDLTSESSYEQYF
13	TRBV5-6	.	.	TRBJ1-2	TGTGCCAGCAGCTTGAGACTGAGCTATGGCTACACCTTC	CASSLRLSYGYTF
19	TRBV5-1	TRBD1	.	TRBJ2-1	TGCGCCAGCAGCATGGGGGGACAGGGTATACCGAGCTCCTACAATGAGCAGTTCTTC	CASSMGGQGIPSSYNEQFF
18	TRBV7-9	.	.	TRBJ2-6	TGTGCCAGCAGCTTAGGAGGGATGGATACCTCTGGGGCCAACGTCCTGACTTTC	CASSLGGMDTSGANVLTF
16	TRBV18	TRBD2	.	TRBJ2-1	TGTGCCAGCTCACGTGCGGTAATCGGGGGGTACAATGAGCAGTTCTTC	CASSRAVIGGYNEQFF
14	TRBV4-1	.	.	TRBJ2-7	TGCGCCAGCAGCCAAGATGAGGGGGTTGGGGAGCAGTACTTC	CASSQDEGVGEQYF
18	TRBV10-1	TRBD2	.	TRBJ2-1	TGCGCCAGCAGTGGGCCCGCCGGGACTAGCGGCGAGAGGTGGGAGCAGTTCTTC	CASSGPAGTSGERWEQFF
13	TRBV2	TRBD2	.	TRBJ2-2	TGTGCCAGCAAGGCTGGGAGGGGTGCGGAGCTGTTTTTT	CASKAGRGAELFF
12	TRBV4-1	.	.	TRBJ1-2	TGCGCCAGCAGCCCCTCAAAAGGAGACTACACCTTC	CASSPSKGDYTF
14	TRBV18	TRBD1	.	TRBJ2-7	TGTGCCAGCTCACCACCAGGGACAGTGTACGAGCAGTACTTC	CASSPPGTVYEQYF
14	TRBV7-2	.	.	TRBJ2-7	TGTGCCAGCAGCCCTCTGGGGACTTCCTACGAGCAGTACTTC	CASSPLGTSYEQYF
14	TRBV27	.	.	TRBJ1-1	TGTGCCAGCACTCCCCGGTACCAAAACACTGAAGCTTTCTTT	CASTPRYQNTEAFF
18	TRBV4-1	.	few	TRBJ2-1	TGCGCCAGCAGCCAGGGTATGCGGGAACGGGTATTTCACAATGAGCAGTTCTTC	CASSQGMRERVFHNEQFF
14	TRBV6-5	.	.	TRBJ1-4	TGTGCCAGCAGTTACTCGGGCCTGAATGAAAAACTGTTTTTT	CASSYSGLNEKLFF
16	TRBV5-1	.	.	TRBJ2-1	TGCGCCAGCAGCTTGGCCGGAAGCGGTCCCTACAATGAGCAGTTCTTC	CASSLAGSGPYNEQFF
16	TRBV7-8	TRBD2	.	TRBJ2-7	TGTGCCAGCAGCTTAGCGGGGACTAGCGGAACCTACGAGCAGTACTTC	CASSLAGTSGTYEQYF
12	TRBV2	.	few	TRBJ1-1	TGTGCCAGCAGAGGAGTGGAAACTGAAGCTTTCTTT	CASRGVETEAFF